Listed here is a single T cell receptor beta chain. The antigen is unknown. RNA extraction was followed by reverse transcription into cDNA, which acted as the sequencing template. Method: immunoSEQ multiplex PCR; TCRdb's copy keeps in-frame clones and lacks some. The repertoire consists of 110,000 or so clones, with approximately 51% occurring once and the leading ten covering 3% to 4%. The data are from a study of CD8+ T cells in alopecia areata. Findings of the study overall: Against the mouse data, patients shared TCRs less clearly, possibly for HLA reasons. Lesional scalp exceeded normal scalp in clonality, especially in alopecia totalis/universalis.

Treatment in this sample: oral pan-JAK inhibitor, 5-10 mg twice daily. The V end was cut by 7 bases, the J end by 5 bases, with 11 bases between. The CDR3 spans 11 residues. Germline assignment: CDR1 DFQATT and CDR2 SNEGSKA (reference sequence). The sequence was collected from a human donor with alopecia areata. Sequenced material: CD4+ T cells sorted from blood, taken at week 24, from a patient treated with tofacitinib. V is TRBV20-1 and J is TRBJ1-1; D remains unclear. The CDR3 here is CSGMAGTEAFF. CDR3 coding DNA: TGCAGTGGGATGGCCGGGACTGAAGCTTTCTTT.